This T cell receptor beta chain comes out of a study of molecular identifiers for immune sequencing clone quantification. TCRdb processed the PCR reads anew with MiXCR; each CDR3 protein has one entry. The table records under 85,000 distinct CDR3 sequences, less than 20% of them present only once. Unmatched junction bases numbered 3, after V lost 5 bases and J lost 3 bases. This CDR3 is 14 amino acids long. Germline CDR1 reads LNHDA; CDR2 reads SQIVND (reference sequence). The sample holds many counts of this clonotype. The sequence was obtained from a human donor in good health. Some libraries in this study had Jurkat cell RNA spiked in. This sequence joins TRBV19 and TRBJ2-7; TRBD1 aligns across 11 bases. What was sequenced was naive CD8+ T cells from blood, with Jurkat cell RNA spiked in. Subset meaning: FACS-sorted CD8+CD4-CCR7+CD45RA+ naive T cells. For the CDR3, the DNA is TGTGCCAGTAGTGCCGGGACAGGGGGCTACGAGCAGTACTTC. Amino acid sequence: CASSAGTGGYEQYF.